This T cell receptor (beta chain) came from a study of CD8 T cells in ankylosing spondylitis. Overall study findings and caveats: As reported, disease-linked clones showed significant enrichment in matched ankylosing spondylitis synovial fluid. Earlier literature documents some of the motif variants in reactive arthritis synovial fluid and blood.

Preparation of TCR beta libraries was done by quantitative 5'-RACE with molecular barcodes. In TCRdb, the 5' RACE reads were re-called with MiXCR into one record per CDR3 protein. The sample has about 240,000 distinct CDR3 sequences, about 11% seen once. Germline V gene lookup returns CDR1 SGHAT and CDR2 FQNNGV. The CDR3 extends over 16 amino acids. Trimming removed 1 base from V and 0 bases from J, with 9 bases in between. Concerning this clonotype itself: Its antigen remains unknown.

The receptor was isolated from a male donor with ankylosing spondylitis or in good health (not recorded which). The sequenced material came from blood, either unsorted or a sorted T cell fraction (not recorded which). V is TRBV11-2 and J is TRBJ2-2; D unclear. This CDR3 is CASSLGSKPNTGELFF. In nucleotides, the CDR3 is TGTGCCAGCAGCTTAGGGTCAAAGCCGAACACCGGGGAGCTGTTTTTT.